This T cell receptor (beta chain) was identified during a study of post-analysis software for immune sequencing data. In the study overall: The courses of disease that were included comprised relapsing-remitting, secondary progressive and progressive-relapsing multiple sclerosis.

Overall study results and limits: Roughly 5 TRBV segments, including TRBV5-6, TRBV5-1 and TRBV20-1, were more frequent in patients than controls. The F measure placed samples prepared in the same batch into strongly shared clusters.

Unique molecular identifiers were built into the TCR beta cDNA libraries. The yield from around 1 to 10 million T cells was around 500,000 cDNA molecules in total. TCRdb recomputed calls from the PCR reads with MiXCR, one row per CDR3 protein. Among hundreds of thousands of distinct CDR3 sequences listed, approximately 33% were seen once. There are a few counts of this clonotype. Antigen: not known. Trimming removed 6 bases from V and 14 bases from J; junction bases left unmatched: 13. Per germline, CDR1 SQVTM and CDR2 ANQGSEA. The CDR3 contains 13 residues. Specimen: blood. The receptor comes from a girl aged 10 to 17 with multiple sclerosis. The chain couples TRBV29-1 to TRBJ1-4, with 9 nucleotides matching TRBD1. CDR3 sequence: CSVSGTGIPGLFF. The DNA of the CDR3 is TGCAGCGTGAGCGGGACAGGGATCCCGGGCCTGTTTTTT.